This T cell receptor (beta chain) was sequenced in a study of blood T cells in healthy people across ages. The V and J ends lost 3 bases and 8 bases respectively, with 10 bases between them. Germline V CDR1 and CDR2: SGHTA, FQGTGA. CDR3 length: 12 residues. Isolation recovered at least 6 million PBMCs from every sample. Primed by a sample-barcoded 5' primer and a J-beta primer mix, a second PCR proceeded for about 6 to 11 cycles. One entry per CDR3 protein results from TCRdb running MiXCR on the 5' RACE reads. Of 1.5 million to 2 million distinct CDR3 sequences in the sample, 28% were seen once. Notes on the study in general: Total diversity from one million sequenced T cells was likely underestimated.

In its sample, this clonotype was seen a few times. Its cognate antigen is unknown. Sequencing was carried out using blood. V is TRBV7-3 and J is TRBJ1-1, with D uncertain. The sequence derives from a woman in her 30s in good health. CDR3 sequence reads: CASSFPGGEAFF. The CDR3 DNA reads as TGTGCCAGCAGCTTCCCTGGAGGCGAAGCTTTCTTT.